The 9 T cell receptor beta chains listed next were all sequenced from one sample in a study of blood T cell repertoires in COVID-19. Using immunoSEQ multiplex PCR, the repertoire was profiled, and TCRdb retains in-frame clones only, with some absent. The sample lists around 170,000 clones, about 77% occurring once. The sequencing sample was made of peripheral blood. These receptor sequences come from a woman aged 80 or over with acute or convalescent COVID-19.

This chain uses TRBV4-1 with TRBJ1-1, with D maybe TRBD1 (6 bases). The CDR3 consists of 15 residues. Germline V lookup: CDR1 MGHRA, CDR2 YSYEKL. V was shortened by 0 bases and J by 5 bases, with 13 bases between the two germline ends. DNA for the CDR3: TGCGCCAGCAGCCAAGAAGGGGGGGCGACTACTGAAGCTTTCTTT. Its translation: CASSQEGGATTEAFF.

This sequence joins TRBV11-1 and TRBJ1-1; 7 bases align to TRBD1. CDR3 length: 14 residues. CDR1 and CDR2 (germline): SGHAT, FQDESV (reference sequence). V gave up 1 base and J gave up 4 bases; unmatched junction bases: 3. CDR3 amino acids: CASSLDQGGTEAFF. The CDR3 bases are TGTGCCAGCAGCTTAGACCAGGGGGGCACTGAAGCTTTCTTT.

The rearrangement joins TRBV5-1 to TRBJ1-4; tentatively, D is TRBD1 (5 bases). The germline V gene encodes CDR1 SGHRS and CDR2 YFSETQ. The ends were cut back, 4 bases at V and 3 bases at J, with 10 bases in the middle. This CDR3 has 14 residues. CDR3 protein: CASSPQASNEKLFF. The CDR3 coding sequence is TGCGCCAGCAGCCCACAGGCCTCTAATGAAAAACTGTTTTTT.

The genes are TRBV24-1 and TRBJ1-5, with unresolved D. Germline V gene lookup returns CDR1 KGHDR and CDR2 SFDVKD. This CDR3 has 13 residues. Between the trimmed V and J ends, which lost 0 bases and 11 bases, there was a span of 10 bases. CDR3 DNA: TGTGCCACCAGTGATTTGGGAGGAGGGTCCCAGCATTTT. Its translation is CATSDLGGGSQHF.

The CDR3: CASSPSGPTDTQYF. The CDR3 nucleotides are TGTGCCAGCAGTCCCAGCGGGCCCACAGATACGCAGTATTTT. The chain uses TRBV9 and TRBJ2-3; tentative D call: TRBD2 (6 bases). V lost 5 bases and J lost 2, with 12 bases in between. CDR1 is SGDLS, CDR2 YYNGEE, per germline. This CDR3 region has 14 residues.

The chain joins TRBV10-2 to TRBJ1-2; TRBD1 matches 9 bases. V trimming: 6 bases; J trimming: 4 bases; junction bases outside the gene matches: 6. The CDR3 length is 14 residues. The germline V gene has CDR1 WSHSY and CDR2 SAAADI. The chain's CDR3 is CASRTGQGSYGYTF. CDR3 nucleotide sequence: TGCGCCAGCAGGACGGGACAGGGCAGCTATGGCTACACCTTC.

This clone was counted once. The CDR3 nucleotides read TGTGCCAGCAGCCACGAACAGGGGGCAGAAGAGACCCAGTACTTC. Its translation: CASSHEQGAEETQYF. The chain couples TRBV4-2 to TRBJ2-5, with 9 bases that match TRBD1. V dropped 3 bases and J dropped 3; count of bases not matched to a gene: 5. The CDR3 runs 15 residues. CDR1 is LGHNA and CDR2 is YNFKEQ in the germline V gene.

This chain joins TRBV5-4 and TRBJ2-1, with 8 bases matching TRBD2. Trimming cost V 7 bases and J 3 bases; bases outside gene matches: 6. This CDR3 contains 14 residues. The germline V gene has CDR1 SGHNT and CDR2 YYREEE (reference sequence). The CDR3 loop is CASRKSGSYNEQFF. CDR3 coding DNA: TGTGCCAGCCGCAAAAGCGGGAGCTACAATGAGCAGTTCTTC.

V usage is TRBV7-9 and J usage is TRBJ1-2; 10 bases align to TRBD1. CDR3 length: 15 residues. V lost 5 bases to trimming and J lost 6 bases; unmatched junction nucleotides: 9. Germline CDR1 and CDR2: SEHNR and FQNEAQ (reference sequence). The CDR3 bases are TGTGCCAGCAGCGCGACAGGGGGCAACAGACATGGCTACACCTTC. Its protein product is CASSATGGNRHGYTF.